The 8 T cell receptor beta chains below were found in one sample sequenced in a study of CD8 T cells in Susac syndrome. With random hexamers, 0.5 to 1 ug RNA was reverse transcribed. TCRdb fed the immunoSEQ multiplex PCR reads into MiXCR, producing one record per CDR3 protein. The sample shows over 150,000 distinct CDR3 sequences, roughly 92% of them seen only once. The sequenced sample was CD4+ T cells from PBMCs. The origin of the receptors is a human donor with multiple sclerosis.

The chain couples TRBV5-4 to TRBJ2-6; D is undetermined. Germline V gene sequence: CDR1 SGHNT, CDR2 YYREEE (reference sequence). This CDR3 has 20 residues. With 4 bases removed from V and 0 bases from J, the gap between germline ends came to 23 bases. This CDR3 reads CASSPPPGAALTSGANVLTF. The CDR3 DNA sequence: TGTGCCAGCAGCCCCCCTCCGGGCGCCGCGTTGACCTCTGGGGCCAACGTCCTGACTTTC.

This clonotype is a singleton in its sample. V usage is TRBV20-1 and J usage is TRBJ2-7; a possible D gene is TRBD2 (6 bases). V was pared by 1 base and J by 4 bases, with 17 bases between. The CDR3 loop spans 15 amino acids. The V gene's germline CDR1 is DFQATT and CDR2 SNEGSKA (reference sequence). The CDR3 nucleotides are TGCAGTGCTAGAGGAAGTACCGGGGGTTGGTACGAGCAGTACTTC. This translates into CSARGSTGGWYEQYF.

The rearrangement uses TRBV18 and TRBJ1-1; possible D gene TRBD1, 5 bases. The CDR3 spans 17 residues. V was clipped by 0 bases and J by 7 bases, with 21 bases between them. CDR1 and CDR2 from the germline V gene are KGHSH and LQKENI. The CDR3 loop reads CASSPPISGTVGSEAFF. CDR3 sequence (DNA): TGTGCCAGCTCACCACCAATATCCGGGACCGTGGGCAGTGAAGCTTTCTTT. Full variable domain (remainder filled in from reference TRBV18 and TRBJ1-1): NAGVMQNPRHLVRRRGQEARLRCSPMKGHSHVYWYRQLPEEGLKFMVYLQKENIIDESGMPKERFSAEFPKEGPSILRIQQVVRGDSAAYFCASSPPISGTVGSEAFFGQGTRLTVV.

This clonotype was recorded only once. This CDR3 is CASRSSGGRTDTQYF. CDR3 nucleotides: TGTGCCAGCAGATCTAGCGGTGGGCGCACAGATACGCAGTATTTT. V is TRBV6-6 and J is TRBJ2-3, with 7 bases lining up with TRBD2. V gave up 6 bases and J gave up 1 base; unmatched junction bases: 7. The CDR3 covers 15 residues. Germline assignment: CDR1 MNHNY and CDR2 SVGAGI (reference sequence).

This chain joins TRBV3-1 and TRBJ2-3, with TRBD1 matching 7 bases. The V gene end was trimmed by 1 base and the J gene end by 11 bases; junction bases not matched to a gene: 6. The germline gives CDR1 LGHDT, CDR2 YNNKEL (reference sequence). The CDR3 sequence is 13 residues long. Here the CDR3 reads CASSQVEQGKQYF. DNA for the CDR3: TGTGCCAGCAGCCAAGTGGAACAGGGGAAGCAGTATTTT.

The CDR3 DNA is TGTGCCAGCTCCCCCAACGAATACAATGAGCAGTTCTTC. It codes for CASSPNEYNEQFF. This chain uses TRBV18 with TRBJ2-1; no clear D. V was cut by 6 bases and J by 4 bases, with 10 bases left in between. This CDR3 comprises 13 residues. CDR1 KGHSH and CDR2 LQKENI come from the germline V gene. Combining the CDR3 with reference TRBV18 and TRBJ2-1 gives the whole variable domain NAGVMQNPRHLVRRRGQEARLRCSPMKGHSHVYWYRQLPEEGLKFMVYLQKENIIDESGMPKERFSAEFPKEGPSILRIQQVVRGDSAAYFCASSPNEYNEQFFGPGTRLTVL.

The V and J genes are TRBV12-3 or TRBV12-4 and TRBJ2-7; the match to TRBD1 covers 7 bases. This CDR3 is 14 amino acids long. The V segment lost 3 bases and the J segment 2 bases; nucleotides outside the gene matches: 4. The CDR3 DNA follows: TGTGCCAGCAGTTTGTGGGGACAGACCTACGAGCAGTACTTC. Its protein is CASSLWGQTYEQYF.

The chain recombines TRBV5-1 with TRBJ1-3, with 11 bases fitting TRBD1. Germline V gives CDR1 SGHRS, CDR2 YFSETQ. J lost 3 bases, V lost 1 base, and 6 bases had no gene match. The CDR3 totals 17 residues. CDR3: CASSLYGQGAIGNTIYF. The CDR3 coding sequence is TGCGCCAGCAGCTTGTATGGACAGGGGGCCATTGGAAACACCATATATTTT.